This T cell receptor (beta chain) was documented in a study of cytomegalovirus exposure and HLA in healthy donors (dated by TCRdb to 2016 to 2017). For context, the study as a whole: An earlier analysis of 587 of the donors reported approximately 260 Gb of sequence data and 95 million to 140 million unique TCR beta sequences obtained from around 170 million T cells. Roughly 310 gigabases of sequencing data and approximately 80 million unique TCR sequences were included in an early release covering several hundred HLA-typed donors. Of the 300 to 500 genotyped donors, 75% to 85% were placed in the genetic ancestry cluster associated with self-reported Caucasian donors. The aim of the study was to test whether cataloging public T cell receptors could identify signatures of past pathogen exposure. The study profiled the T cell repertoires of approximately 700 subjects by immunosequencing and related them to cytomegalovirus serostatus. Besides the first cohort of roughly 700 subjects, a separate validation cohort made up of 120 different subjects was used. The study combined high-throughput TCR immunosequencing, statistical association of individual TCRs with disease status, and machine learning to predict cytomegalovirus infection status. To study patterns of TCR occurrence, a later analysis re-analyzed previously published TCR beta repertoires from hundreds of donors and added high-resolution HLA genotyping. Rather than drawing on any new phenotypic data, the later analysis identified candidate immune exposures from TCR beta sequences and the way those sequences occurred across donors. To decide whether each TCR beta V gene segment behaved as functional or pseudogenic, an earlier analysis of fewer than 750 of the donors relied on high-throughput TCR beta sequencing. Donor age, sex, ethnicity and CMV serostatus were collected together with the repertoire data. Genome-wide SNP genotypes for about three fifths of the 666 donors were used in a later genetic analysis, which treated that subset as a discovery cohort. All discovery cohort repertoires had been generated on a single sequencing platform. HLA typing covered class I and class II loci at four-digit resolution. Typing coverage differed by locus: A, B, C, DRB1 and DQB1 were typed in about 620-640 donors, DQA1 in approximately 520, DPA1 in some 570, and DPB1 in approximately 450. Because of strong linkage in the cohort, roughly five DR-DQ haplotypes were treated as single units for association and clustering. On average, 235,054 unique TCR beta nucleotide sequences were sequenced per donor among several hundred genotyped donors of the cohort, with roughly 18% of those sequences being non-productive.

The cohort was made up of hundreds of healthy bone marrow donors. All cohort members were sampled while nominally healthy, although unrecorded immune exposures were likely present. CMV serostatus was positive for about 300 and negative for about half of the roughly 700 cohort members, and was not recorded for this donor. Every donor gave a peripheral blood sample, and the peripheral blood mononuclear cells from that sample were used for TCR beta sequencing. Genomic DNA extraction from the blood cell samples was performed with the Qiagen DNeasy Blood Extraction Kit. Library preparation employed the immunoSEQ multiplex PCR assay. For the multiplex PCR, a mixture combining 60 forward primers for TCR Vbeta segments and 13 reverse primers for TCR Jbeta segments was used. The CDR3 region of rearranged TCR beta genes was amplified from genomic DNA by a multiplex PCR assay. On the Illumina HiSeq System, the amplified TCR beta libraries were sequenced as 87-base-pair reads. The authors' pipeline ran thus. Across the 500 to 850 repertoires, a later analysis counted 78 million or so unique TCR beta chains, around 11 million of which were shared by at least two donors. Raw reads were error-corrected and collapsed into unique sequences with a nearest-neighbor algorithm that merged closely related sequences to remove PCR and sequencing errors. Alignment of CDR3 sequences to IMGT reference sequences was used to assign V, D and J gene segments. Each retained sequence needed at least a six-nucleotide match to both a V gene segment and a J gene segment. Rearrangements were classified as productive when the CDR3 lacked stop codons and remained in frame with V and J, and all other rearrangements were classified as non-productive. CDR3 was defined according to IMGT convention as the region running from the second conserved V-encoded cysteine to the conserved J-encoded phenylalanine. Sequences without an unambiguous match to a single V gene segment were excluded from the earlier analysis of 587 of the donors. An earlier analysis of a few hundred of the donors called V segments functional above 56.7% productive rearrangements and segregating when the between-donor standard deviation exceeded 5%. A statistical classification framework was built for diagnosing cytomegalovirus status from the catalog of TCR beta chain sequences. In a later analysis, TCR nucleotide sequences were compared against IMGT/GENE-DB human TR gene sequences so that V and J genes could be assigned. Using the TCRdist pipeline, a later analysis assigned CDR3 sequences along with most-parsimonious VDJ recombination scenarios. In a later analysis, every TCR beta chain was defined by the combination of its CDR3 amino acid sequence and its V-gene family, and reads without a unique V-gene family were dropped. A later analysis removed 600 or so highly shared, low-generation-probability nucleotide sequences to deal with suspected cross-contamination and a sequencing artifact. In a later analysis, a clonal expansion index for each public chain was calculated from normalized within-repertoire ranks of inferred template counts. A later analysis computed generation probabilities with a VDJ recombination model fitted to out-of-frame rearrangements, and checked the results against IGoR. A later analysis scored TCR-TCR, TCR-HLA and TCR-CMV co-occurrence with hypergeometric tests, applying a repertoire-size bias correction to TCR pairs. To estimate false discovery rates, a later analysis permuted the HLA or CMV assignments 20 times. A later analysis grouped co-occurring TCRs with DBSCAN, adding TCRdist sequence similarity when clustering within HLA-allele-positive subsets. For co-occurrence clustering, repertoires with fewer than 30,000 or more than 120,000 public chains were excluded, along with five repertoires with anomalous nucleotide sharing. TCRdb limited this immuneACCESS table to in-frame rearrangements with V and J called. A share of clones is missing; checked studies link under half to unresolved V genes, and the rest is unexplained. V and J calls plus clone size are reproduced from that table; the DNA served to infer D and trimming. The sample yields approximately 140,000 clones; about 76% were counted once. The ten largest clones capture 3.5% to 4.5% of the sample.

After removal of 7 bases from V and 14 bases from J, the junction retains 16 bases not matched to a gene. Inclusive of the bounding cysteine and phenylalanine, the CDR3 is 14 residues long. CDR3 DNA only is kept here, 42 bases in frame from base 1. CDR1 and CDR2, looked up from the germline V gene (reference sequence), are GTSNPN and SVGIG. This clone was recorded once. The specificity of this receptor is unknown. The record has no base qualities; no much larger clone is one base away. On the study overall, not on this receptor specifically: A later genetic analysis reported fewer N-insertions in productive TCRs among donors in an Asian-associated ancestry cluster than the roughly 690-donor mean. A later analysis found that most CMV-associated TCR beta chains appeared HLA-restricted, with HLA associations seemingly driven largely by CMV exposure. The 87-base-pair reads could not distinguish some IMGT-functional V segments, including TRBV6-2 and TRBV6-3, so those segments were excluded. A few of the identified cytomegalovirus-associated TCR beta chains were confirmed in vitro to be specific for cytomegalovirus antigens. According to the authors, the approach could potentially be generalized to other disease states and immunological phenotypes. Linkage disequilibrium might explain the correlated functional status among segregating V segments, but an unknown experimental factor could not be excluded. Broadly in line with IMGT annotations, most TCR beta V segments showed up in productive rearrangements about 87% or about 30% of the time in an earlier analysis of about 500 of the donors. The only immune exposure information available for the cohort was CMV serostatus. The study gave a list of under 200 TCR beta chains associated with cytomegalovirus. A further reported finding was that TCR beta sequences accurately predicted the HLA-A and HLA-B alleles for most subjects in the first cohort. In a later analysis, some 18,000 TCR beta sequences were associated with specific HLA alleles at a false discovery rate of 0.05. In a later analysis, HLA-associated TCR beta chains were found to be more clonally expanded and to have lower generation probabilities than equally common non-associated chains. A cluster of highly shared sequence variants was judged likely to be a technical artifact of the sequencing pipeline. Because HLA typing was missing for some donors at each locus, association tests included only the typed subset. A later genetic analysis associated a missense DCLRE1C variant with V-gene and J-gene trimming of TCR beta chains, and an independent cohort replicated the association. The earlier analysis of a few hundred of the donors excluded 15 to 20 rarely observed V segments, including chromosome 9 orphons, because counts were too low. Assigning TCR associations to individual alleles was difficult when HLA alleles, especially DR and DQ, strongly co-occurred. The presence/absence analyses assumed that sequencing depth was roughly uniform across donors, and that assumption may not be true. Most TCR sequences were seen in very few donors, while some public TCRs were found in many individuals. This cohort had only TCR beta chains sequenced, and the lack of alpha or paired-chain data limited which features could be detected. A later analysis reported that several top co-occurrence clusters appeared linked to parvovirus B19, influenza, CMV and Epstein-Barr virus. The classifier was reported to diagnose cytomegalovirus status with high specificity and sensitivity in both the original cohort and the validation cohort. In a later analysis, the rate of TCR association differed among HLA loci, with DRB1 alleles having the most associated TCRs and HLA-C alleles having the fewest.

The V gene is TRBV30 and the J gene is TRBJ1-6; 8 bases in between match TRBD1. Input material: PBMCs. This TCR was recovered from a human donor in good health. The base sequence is TGTGCCTCCGGTTCTCGACAGGGGACTGCAACCCTCCACTTT. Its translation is CASGSRQGTATLHF.